The 9 T cell receptor beta chains presented below share a single source sample, sequenced in a study of blood T cell repertoires in COVID-19. Here immunoSEQ multiplex PCR was the method, and the copy in TCRdb shows in-frame clones only, minus some. The sample contains 100,000 to 130,000 clones, 88% of which appear only once. Sequenced input: peripheral blood. All receptors derive from a human donor in a cohort sampled during active COVID-19.

Only a few counts were recorded for this clone. This chain joins TRBV7-9 and TRBJ1-1, with 7 positions matching TRBD1. Germline-derived CDR1 and CDR2 are SEHNR and FQNEAQ (reference sequence). There are 15 residues in the CDR3. V trimming: 7 bases; J trimming: 0 bases; junction bases outside the gene matches: 8. CDR3 residues: CASTSQGGVNTEAFF. The CDR3 nucleotides are TGTGCCAGCACCTCCCAGGGGGGCGTGAACACTGAAGCTTTCTTT.

In regard to this clone: The junction differs from germline at one of its ends, possibly a read error. This sample also contains other DNA sequences that code for the same CDR3. The V and J genes are TRBV7-9 and TRBJ1-4; D unclear. Germline CDR1 SEHNR, CDR2 FQNEAQ (reference sequence). CDR3 length: 12 residues. As DNA, the CDR3 is TGTGCCAGCTCCTTACCAGACAAAAAATTGTTTTTT. It yields the protein CASSLPDKKLFF. Full variable domain (remainder filled in from reference TRBV7-9 and TRBJ1-4): DTGVSQNPRHKITKRGQNVTFRCDPISEHNRLYWYRQTLGQGPEFLTYFQNEAQLEKSRLLSDRFSAERPKGSFSTLEIQRTEQGDSAMYLCASSLPDKKLFFGSGTQLSVL.

The table lists this clone with a count of one. This chain uses TRBV28 with TRBJ2-2; 8 bases agree with TRBD2. The CDR3 spans 15 residues. Germline V gene sequence: CDR1 MDHEN, CDR2 SYDVKM. J gave up 6 bases and V 5 bases, and 8 bases lay outside the gene matches. The CDR3 region has the DNA TGTGCCAGCAGTCCCCCGGGGGGGCGCGCCGGGGAGCTGTTTTTT. Translation gives CASSPPGGRAGELFF.

This sequence joins TRBV6-5 and TRBJ1-2, with TRBD1 identical over 7 bases. Germline V lookup: CDR1 MNHEY, CDR2 SVGAGI. CDR3 length equals 15 residues. Losses at the gene ends were 5 bases for V and 1 base for J; bases not matched to a gene: 7. CDR3 residues: CASSTPGQVNYGYTF. The CDR3, as DNA: TGTGCCAGCAGTACCCCAGGACAGGTTAACTATGGCTACACCTTC.

This clone was seen only a few times. This chain connects TRBV4-1 to TRBJ1-3, with D possibly TRBD1 on 6 matching bases. Germline V gene sequence: CDR1 MGHRA, CDR2 YSYEKL. The CDR3 contains 15 residues. Trimming removed 4 bases from V and 2 bases from J, with 12 bases in between. The CDR3 is CASSPIWGPGNTIYF. The CDR3 DNA sequence: TGCGCCAGCAGCCCAATTTGGGGGCCTGGAAACACCATATATTTT.

The chain links TRBV5-1 to TRBJ2-7; D might be TRBD1 (7 bases). The CDR3 has 17 amino acids. CDR1 and CDR2 from the germline V gene are SGHRS and YFSETQ. Trimming shortened V by 2 bases and J by 2 bases, and 20 bases separated the two germline ends. In DNA, the CDR3 is TGCGCCAGCAGCTTCCAAGGGGCGGCAGGGGGGACCTACGAGCAGTACTTC. It encodes CASSFQGAAGGTYEQYF.

The genes are TRBV30 and TRBJ1-3, with D possibly matching TRBD1 (6 bases). This CDR3 is built from 14 residues. With 3 bases removed from V and 0 bases from J, the gap between germline ends came to 9 bases. Germline CDR1 reads GTSNPN; CDR2 reads SVGIG (reference sequence). Here the CDR3 reads CAWSTGLSGNTIYF. CDR3 sequence (DNA): TGTGCCTGGAGCACAGGGCTCTCTGGAAACACCATATATTTT. The full variable domain, rest sourced from reference TRBV30 and TRBJ1-3, is SQTIHQWPATLVQPVGSPLSLECTVEGTSNPNLYWYRQAAGRGLQLLFYSVGIGQISSEVPQNLSASRPQDRQFILSSKKLLLSDSGFYLCAWSTGLSGNTIYFGEGSWLTVV.

The chain has TRBV30 and TRBJ1-4; 7 bases are shared with TRBD1. J gave up 2 bases and V 0 bases, and 9 bases lay outside the gene matches. Looked up from germline, CDR1 is GTSNPN and CDR2 is SVGIG (reference sequence). The CDR3 has 17 amino acids. In DNA form, the CDR3 reads TGTGCCTGGAGTGTAATTACATCAGGGGGGACTAATGAAAAACTGTTTTTT. It specifies CAWSVITSGGTNEKLFF.

As DNA, the CDR3 is TGTGCCAGCAGCCGCCAAGTCTATGACTATGGCTACACCTTC. Translating it yields CASSRQVYDYGYTF. V gene TRBV7-8 combines with J gene TRBJ1-2; D ambiguous. The V and J ends lost 5 bases and 3 bases respectively, with 13 bases between them. The CDR3 has 14 amino acids. CDR1 is SGHVS, CDR2 FQNEAQ, per germline. The complete variable domain, with remaining parts taken from reference TRBV7-8 and TRBJ1-2, reads GAGVSQSPRYKVAKRGQDVALRCDPISGHVSLFWYQQALGQGPEFLTYFQNEAQLDKSGLPSDRFFAERPEGSVSTLKIQRTQQEDSAVYLCASSRQVYDYGYTFGSGTRLTVV.